The entry that follows covers one TCR beta chain sequence. The data originate from a study of blood T cell repertoires in COVID-19. Study-wide context: Collection of acute and convalescent COVID-19 samples took place in the United States, Italy and Spain. The analysed material was cDNA or gDNA that came from T cells, B-cell-depleted T cells, or PBMCs.

Original methodology: Quantification of nucleated cells was approximated via reference gene primer amplification. Using immunoSEQ multiplex PCR, the repertoire was profiled, and TCRdb retains in-frame clones only, with some absent. V and J calls and clone size come straight from that table; D and trimming were deduced from the DNA. The table has 250,000 to 300,000 clones, 91% seen once. J gave up 5 bases and V 3 bases, and 9 bases lay outside the gene matches. The CDR3 contains 16 residues. CDR1 KGHDR and CDR2 SFDVKD come from the germline V gene. The source is a woman aged 25 to 39 with COVID-19, enrolled during active disease. What was sequenced was peripheral blood. The chain is built from TRBV24-1 and TRBJ2-1, with 7 nucleotides matching TRBD1. As DNA, the CDR3 is TGTGCCACCAGTGATGAGAAGGGACAGCTAGACAATGAGCAGTTCTTC. Its translation is CATSDEKGQLDNEQFF.